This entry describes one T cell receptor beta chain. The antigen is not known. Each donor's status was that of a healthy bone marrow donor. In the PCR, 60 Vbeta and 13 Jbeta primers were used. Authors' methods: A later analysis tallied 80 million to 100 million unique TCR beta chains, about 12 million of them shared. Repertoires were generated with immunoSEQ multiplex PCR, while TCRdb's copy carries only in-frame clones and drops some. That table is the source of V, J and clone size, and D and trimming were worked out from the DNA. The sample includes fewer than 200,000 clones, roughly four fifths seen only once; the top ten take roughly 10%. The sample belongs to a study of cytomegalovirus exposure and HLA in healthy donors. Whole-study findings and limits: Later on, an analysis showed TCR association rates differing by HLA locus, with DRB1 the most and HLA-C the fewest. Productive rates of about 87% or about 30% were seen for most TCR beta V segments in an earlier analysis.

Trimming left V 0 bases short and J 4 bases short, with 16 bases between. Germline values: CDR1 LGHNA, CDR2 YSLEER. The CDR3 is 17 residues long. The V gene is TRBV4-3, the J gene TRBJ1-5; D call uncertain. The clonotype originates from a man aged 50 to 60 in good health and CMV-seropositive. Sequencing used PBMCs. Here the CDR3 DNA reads TGCGCCAGCAGCCAAGATCGCGCGCAGGCCTTAAATCAGCCCCAGCATTTT. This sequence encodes CASSQDRAQALNQPQHF.